Listed below are T cell receptor beta chains from one sample, sequenced in a study of blood T cell repertoires in COVID-19. Sequenced by immunoSEQ multiplex PCR; TCRdb stores in-frame clones only, minus some. The sample lists approximately 300,000 clones; about nine tenths were seen once. Sequences were obtained from PBMCs or T cells enriched from blood (not recorded which). The receptors were gathered from a man aged 25-40 years who had recovered from COVID-19. Each CDR3 is given with its conserved first and last residue. The D gene is left open where the match is weak. The size entry is marked missing in some rows and otherwise reads once, few, many or a size class.

d_call,clone_size,v_call,j_call,cdr3_length,cdr3_nt,cdr3_aa
NA,NA,TRBV5-5,TRBJ1-2,15,TGTGCCAGCAGCTTGGAAGGGGGATTGAACTATGGCTACACCTTC,CASSLEGGLNYGYTF
NA,NA,TRBV21-1,TRBJ1-3,16,TGTGCCAGCAGCAAAGGTGGCAGGCCCTCTGGAAACACCATATATTTT,CASSKGGRPSGNTIYF
NA,NA,TRBV10-3,TRBJ2-5,11,TGTGCCATCAGTGAGCAGGAGACCCAGTACTTC,CAISEQETQYF
TRBD1,NA,TRBV9,TRBJ1-2,18,TGTGCCAGCAGCGTCCAGACCGACAGGGGGACCACTAACTATGGCTACACCTTC,CASSVQTDRGTTNYGYTF
TRBD1,NA,TRBV11-2,TRBJ1-3,16,TGTGCCAGCAGCTCGACAGGGTCGTTCTCCGGAAACACCATATATTTT,CASSSTGSFSGNTIYF
TRBD1,NA,TRBV28,TRBJ1-6,14,TGTGCCAGCAGTTTAAGGGACAGGGCCTCACCCCTCCACTTT,CASSLRDRASPLHF
TRBD1,NA,TRBV7-8,TRBJ1-2,13,TGTGCCAGCAGCTTAGGGGACAGGGATGGCTACACCTTC,CASSLGDRDGYTF
TRBD1,NA,TRBV28,TRBJ1-1,16,TGTGCCAGCAGTCCGACAGGGCAATTGTTGAACACTGAAGCTTTCTTT,CASSPTGQLLNTEAFF
NA,NA,TRBV23-1,TRBJ1-5,17,TGCGCCAGCAGTCAAGCCGGTAATTCAGGGTTCTGGCAGCCCCAGCATTTT,CASSQAGNSGFWQPQHF
TRBD1,once,TRBV15,TRBJ2-2,17,TGTGCCACCAGCAGAGCCCCAGGGGGCTACAACACCGGGGAGCTGTTTTTT,CATSRAPGGYNTGELFF
NA,NA,TRBV5-8,TRBJ2-7,14,TGTGCCAGCAAGGGAAACAGGTTCTCCTACGAGCAGTACTTC,CASKGNRFSYEQYF
NA,NA,TRBV19,TRBJ1-4,16,TGTGCCAGTAGTAAAATCGACGGGGGGAGGAATGAAAAACTGTTTTTT,CASSKIDGGRNEKLFF
NA,NA,TRBV10-3,TRBJ1-1,17,TGTGCCATCAGTGAGTTGGGCGGGCGTTCCATGAACACTGAAGCTTTCTTT,CAISELGGRSMNTEAFF
NA,NA,TRBV27,TRBJ2-2,17,TGTGCCAGCAGTTCTTTGACGCGGGGGCGGAACACCGGGGAGCTGTTTTTT,CASSSLTRGRNTGELFF
NA,once,TRBV28,TRBJ2-2,14,TGTGCCAGCCTCTCACCAGGGCCGGGCGGGGAGCTGTTTTTT,CASLSPGPGGELFF
NA,once,TRBV30,TRBJ1-1,11,TGTGCCTGGACGGGAGACACTGAAGCTTTCTTT,CAWTGDTEAFF
NA,NA,TRBV7-9,TRBJ2-1,14,TGTGCCAGCAGGGAACAGGGCTCCTACAATGAGCAGTTCTTC,CASREQGSYNEQFF
NA,NA,TRBV6-5,TRBJ1-1,14,TGTGCCAGCAGCCGGGGGGGCGCGAACACTGAAGCTTTCTTT,CASSRGGANTEAFF
NA,NA,TRBV6-5,TRBJ2-2,13,TGTGCCAGCAGTTTTGGAGGAACCGGGGAGCTGTTTTTT,CASSFGGTGELFF
TRBD1,NA,TRBV3-1/TRBV3-2,TRBJ1-2,14,TGTGCCAGCAGCCTCGGGACAGGGGAAAATGGCTACACCTTC,CASSLGTGENGYTF
TRBD1,NA,TRBV11-2,TRBJ1-4,13,TGTGCCAGCAGCCCCGTGGGACAGGAAAAACTGTTTTTT,CASSPVGQEKLFF
TRBD1,NA,TRBV4-1,TRBJ1-2,15,TGCGCCAGCAGCCCCTGGACAGGGGGCCAAGCTGGCTACACCTTC,CASSPWTGGQAGYTF
NA,once,TRBV11-3,TRBJ2-5,13,TGTGCCAGCAGCCCAATCGAGGGAGAGACCCAGTACTTC,CASSPIEGETQYF
TRBD1,NA,TRBV19,TRBJ1-3,16,TGTGCCAGTAGTCCCTCGGACAGGGGGACTGGAAACACCATATATTTT,CASSPSDRGTGNTIYF
NA,once,TRBV5-1,TRBJ2-7,13,TGCGCCAGCCTCGTTATCAAGGGGAACGAGCAGTACTTC,CASLVIKGNEQYF
NA,once,TRBV18,TRBJ1-1,14,TGTGCCAGCTCGCTGGGACACCAGAACACTGAAGCTTTCTTT,CASSLGHQNTEAFF
NA,NA,TRBV5-1,TRBJ2-5,14,TGCGCCAGCAGCTTGGCCGGGACTTCTGAGACCCAGTACTTC,CASSLAGTSETQYF
TRBD1,NA,TRBV28,TRBJ1-5,16,TGTGCCAGCAGTTCATCAGGGGGGTATAGCAATCAGCCCCAGCATTTT,CASSSSGGYSNQPQHF
NA,NA,TRBV19,TRBJ2-2,13,TGTGCCAGTAGTACCCCGGCGGCCGGGGAGCTGTTTTTT,CASSTPAAGELFF
TRBD2,NA,TRBV15,TRBJ2-3,17,TGTGCCACCAGCACGCGGCGGGCGGGAGCGGGAACAGATACGCAGTATTTT,CATSTRRAGAGTDTQYF
NA,NA,TRBV19,TRBJ1-5,14,TGTGCCAGTAGTACGGGGCAGGGGCCTCAGCCCCAGCATTTT,CASSTGQGPQPQHF
NA,NA,TRBV19,TRBJ1-1,14,TGTGCCAGTAGTATTGAGTATTTGAACACTGAAGCTTTCTTT,CASSIEYLNTEAFF
NA,NA,TRBV4-1,TRBJ1-2,13,TGCGCCAGCAGCCAAGGTCCGGGGTATGGCTACACCTTC,CASSQGPGYGYTF
NA,NA,TRBV15,TRBJ1-1,15,TGTGCCACCAGCAGAGATGCAGGGCAGGGTACTGAAGCTTTCTTT,CATSRDAGQGTEAFF
TRBD1,NA,TRBV2,TRBJ1-5,15,TGTGCCAGCAGTGAAAGACAGGGGGCCAATCAGCCCCAGCATTTT,CASSERQGANQPQHF
TRBD1,NA,TRBV28,TRBJ2-7,12,TGTGCCAGCCGGGACAGGGTACTCGAGCAGTACTTC,CASRDRVLEQYF
TRBD1,NA,TRBV25-1,TRBJ1-2,15,TGTGCCAGCAGTGGCCGGGGACAGTCTAACTATGGCTACACCTTC,CASSGRGQSNYGYTF
NA,NA,TRBV2,TRBJ1-5,15,TGTGCCAGCAGTCAGCGGGGCGGGGGCCTACAGCCCCAGCATTTT,CASSQRGGGLQPQHF